This T cell receptor beta chain was sequenced during a study of OX40 agonist ivuxolimab in advanced cancers. Looking at the study overall: Ivuxolimab, which targeted the costimulatory receptor OX40 (CD134), was an agonistic, fully human IgG2 monoclonal antibody. Patients were allowed to have had prior anti-PD-1, anti-PD-L1 or anti-CTLA-4 therapy, and 30% to 50% of the dose-escalation patients had previously received checkpoint inhibitors. Intravenous ivuxolimab was administered to patients every 2 weeks at six dose levels: 0.01, 0.1, 0.3, 1.5, 3 and 10 mg/kg. The point of sequencing TCRbeta in the periphery was to test whether ivuxolimab changed TCR sequence diversity and drove clonal T-cell expansion. The paper covers the monotherapy dose-escalation part of the phase I ivuxolimab trial, which included N ≈ 50 patients. Of the approximately 50 dose-escalation patients, hepatocellular carcinoma was present in approximately 20, melanoma in approximately 15, renal cell carcinoma in 9 and head and neck cancer in 9. Partial responses were achieved by three dose-escalation patients, of whom one had hepatocellular carcinoma and two had cutaneous melanoma. In the dose-escalation cohort, roughly four fifths of patients were male, and the mean age was around 60 years, with a range of about 23 to 90.

The trial excluded patients who had a history of autoimmune disease or who were on systemic immunosuppression. Peripheral blood for TCR sequencing was drawn from every dose cohort at baseline, at cycle 4 day 1 and at cycle 7 day 1. The samples were taken from a phase I, first-in-human, multicenter, open-label dose-escalation trial of ivuxolimab. Adults with locally advanced or metastatic head and neck squamous cell, hepatocellular, melanoma or renal cell carcinoma were enrolled in the trial. CD4+ and CD8+ T cells were sorted separately from peripheral blood before TCR sequencing. Overall results and qualifications from the work: Low levels of normalized T-cell clonal expansion were also seen in some patients who did not respond. Clonal expansion of both CD4+ and CD8+ blood T cells was observed from baseline to week 6 at doses 0.1 to 3.0 mg/kg. In partial responders in the 0.1-3.0 mg/kg groups, normalized peripheral clonal expansion was found to be among the lowest, especially among CD8+ T cells. Which antigens the clonally expanded peripheral T cells were specific for was not determined. After ivuxolimab, more expanded clones were found on average in CD8+ T cells than in CD4+ T cells.

Genomic DNA was extracted from sorted cells for sequencing of the TCRbeta CDR3 region. TCRbeta CDR3 regions were sequenced using the immunoSEQ Assay. Imported from immuneACCESS, the table was reduced by TCRdb to in-frame sequences with V and J called. These copies leave out some clones; in studies compared against another copy, an unresolved V gene accounts for under half, and the cause of the remainder is not known. Here the sample has 61,000 or so clones; around 83% occur a single time. The top ten clonotypes cover about 3.2% of the sample. CDR1 SGHNT and CDR2 YYREEE are derived from the germline V gene (reference sequence). The junction shows trimming of 5 bases on V and 8 bases on J, and the gene matches do not reach 6 bases of it. Counted from cysteine to phenylalanine, this CDR3 has 13 amino acids. The entry retains the CDR3 DNA only, 39 bases that are in frame from base 1. On this clone: The specificity of this receptor is unknown. Nothing much larger sits one base from this clone, and base qualities are not available.

This receptor was taken from an adult with an advanced solid tumor such as melanoma, head and neck, liver or kidney cancer. In this chain, TRBV5-4 is recombined with TRBJ2-2, with 7 middle bases fitting TRBD1. Sequenced material: CD4+ or CD8+ T cells sorted from blood, taken in a trial of the OX40 agonist ivuxolimab. The CDR3: CASSLDREGELFF. The sequenced DNA is TGTGCCAGCAGTTTAGACAGGGAGGGGGAGCTGTTTTTT.